This TCR beta chain is drawn from a study of blood T cell repertoires in COVID-19. Study context: Specimens from acute and convalescent COVID-19 originated in the United States, Italy and Spain. PBMCs, B-cell-depleted T cells, or T cells provided the cDNA or gDNA that made up the material.

The CDR3 spans 14 residues. Trimming pared 4 bases from V and 2 bases from J, leaving 13 bases between. The germline gives CDR1 SGHRS, CDR2 YFSETQ. Per the original data handling: Amplification from reference gene primers served as the basis for estimated nucleated cell counts. Repertoires were generated with immunoSEQ multiplex PCR, while TCRdb's copy carries only in-frame clones and drops some. V, J and clone size are those of that table, while D and trimming were read from the DNA. Here the sample spans some 16,000 clones, 80% to 90% being singletons. This TCR was recovered from a man older than 75 with acute or convalescent COVID-19. Source material: peripheral blood. V and J are TRBV5-1 and TRBJ2-7, with D possibly matching TRBD2 (6 bases). Here the CDR3 DNA reads TGCGCCAGCAGCCGGGACTTGAATCCCTACGAGCAGTACTTC. Its translation: CASSRDLNPYEQYF.